Below, one TCR beta chain is given with its context. Its antigen is not identified. Germline V gives CDR1 SNHLY, CDR2 FYNNEI. With 6 bases clipped from V and 2 bases from J, the junction kept 10 bases outside the gene matches. This CDR3 has 15 amino acids. A multiplex PCR was run with 60 Vbeta primers and 13 Jbeta primers. Produced via immunoSEQ multiplex PCR; TCRdb's table is partial and in-frame only. The repertoire includes 200,000 to 250,000 clones, over 75% of them detected once, and less than 3% sits in the top ten. This specimen belongs to a study of cytomegalovirus exposure and HLA in healthy donors. Study findings and constraints: Some V segments could not be told apart, so they were left out, TRBV6-2 and TRBV6-3 among them. A later analysis, which compared TCR beta chains of equal frequency, found the HLA-associated ones more clonally expanded. When presence/absence was analysed, sequencing depth was taken to be roughly uniform across donors.

The chain couples TRBV2 to TRBJ2-7, with 7 bases aligning to TRBD2. Sequencing was performed on PBMCs. The receptor was derived from a woman in her 30s in good health and CMV-seronegative. For the CDR3, the DNA is TGTGCCAGCAGAGGCGGGCTAGCGGCTACCTACGAGCAGTACTTC. Protein: CASRGGLAATYEQYF.